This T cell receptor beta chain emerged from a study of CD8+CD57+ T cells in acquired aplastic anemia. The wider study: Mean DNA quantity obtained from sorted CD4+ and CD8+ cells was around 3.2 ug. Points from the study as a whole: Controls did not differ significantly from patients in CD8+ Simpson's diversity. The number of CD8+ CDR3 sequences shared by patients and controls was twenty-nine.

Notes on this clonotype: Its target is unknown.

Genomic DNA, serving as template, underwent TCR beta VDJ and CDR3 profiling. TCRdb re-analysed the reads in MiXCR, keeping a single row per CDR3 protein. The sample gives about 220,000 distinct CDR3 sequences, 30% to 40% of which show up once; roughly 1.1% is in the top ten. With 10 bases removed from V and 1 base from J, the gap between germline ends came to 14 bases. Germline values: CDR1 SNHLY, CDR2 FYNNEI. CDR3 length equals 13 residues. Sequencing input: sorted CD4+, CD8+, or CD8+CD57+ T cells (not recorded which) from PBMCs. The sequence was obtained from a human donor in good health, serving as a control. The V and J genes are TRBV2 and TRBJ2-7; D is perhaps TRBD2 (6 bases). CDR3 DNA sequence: TGTGCCACCGCGAGACTAGATTCCTACGAGCAGTACTTC. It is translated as CATARLDSYEQYF.